Relative to its sample, the clone carrying this TCR beta chain is medium-sized. The data were obtained in a study of blood T cell repertoires in COVID-19. Overall study context: Some COVID-19 samples were acute and others convalescent; all came from the United States, Italy and Spain. The cDNA or gDNA used as material had been derived from T cells, B-cell-depleted T cells, or PBMCs.

As handled by the study authors: Using reference gene primer amplification, nucleated cell counts were estimated. TCRdb keeps only in-frame clones here, not all; method: immunoSEQ multiplex PCR. For V, J and clone size, that table is used; D and trimming come from the DNA. The table includes roughly 320,000 clones, roughly 85% detected once. Trimming took 4 bases from V and 3 from J, leaving 14 bases between them. This CDR3 region has 14 residues. Per germline, CDR1 SGHRS and CDR2 YFSETQ. The chain is built from TRBV5-1 and TRBJ2-7, with D possibly TRBD2 on 6 matching bases. The specimen sequenced was peripheral blood. The receptor was isolated from a human donor in a cohort sampled during active COVID-19. In nucleotides, the CDR3 is TGCGCCAGCAGCGCCGGAGGGTTTCGCTACGAGCAGTACTTC. It specifies CASSAGGFRYEQYF.